This is a list of T cell receptor beta chains from one sample in a study of OX40 agonist ivuxolimab in advanced cancers. Libraries were prepared by immunoSEQ multiplex PCR; TCRdb keeps only in-frame clonotypes and omits some of them. The sample holds 40,000 to 50,000 clones, around 80% seen once. Sequencing was performed on CD4+ or CD8+ T cells sorted from blood, taken in a trial of the OX40 agonist ivuxolimab. The receptors come from an adult with an advanced solid tumor such as melanoma, head and neck, liver or kidney cancer. The CDR3 runs from the conserved cysteine through the conserved F or W. Fields, in order: clone size, J gene, V gene, D gene, CDR3 DNA, CDR3 protein. The D gene is left open where the match is weak. Not every row has a clone size; where given, it reads once, few, many or a size class.

- | TRBJ1-5 | TRBV21-1 | - | TGTGCCCTGGTCGATGTTCCTCAGCCCCAGCATTTT | CALVDVPQPQHF
- | TRBJ1-6 | TRBV10-3 | - | TGTGCCATCAGTGAGTCGCCGGGGTCGAATTCACCCCTCCACTTT | CAISESPGSNSPLHF
- | TRBJ2-2 | TRBV2 | - | TGTGCCAGCACTATGTTCGGGTTGGGCACCGGGGAGCTGTTTTTT | CASTMFGLGTGELFF
- | TRBJ1-2 | TRBV2 | - | TGTGCCAGCAGTGAGTTGAAGTTTGGCTACACCTTC | CASSELKFGYTF
- | TRBJ2-3 | TRBV5-1 | TRBD2 | TGCGCCAGCGGGAAGCGGGAGTTCACAGATACGCAGTATTTT | CASGKREFTDTQYF
- | TRBJ2-7 | TRBV2 | - | TGTGCCAGCAGTGAAGTATTTGGGGGGCGTAAAAACTTC | CASSEVFGGRKNF
- | TRBJ2-7 | TRBV7-2 | - | TGTGCCAGCAGCTTCTTAGTTGGATCCTACGAGCAGTACTTC | CASSFLVGSYEQYF
- | TRBJ2-5 | TRBV5-1 | - | TGCGCCAGCAGCTTACTAGGAGGCGAGACCCAGTACTTC | CASSLLGGETQYF
- | TRBJ2-2 | TRBV6-5 | TRBD2 | TGTGCCAGCAGGCGGGAGGGCCCCCGGGAGCTGTTTTTT | CASRREGPRELFF
- | TRBJ2-1 | TRBV21-1 | - | TGTGCCAGCAGCAAAGTGGGGACAGGGGGGCACAATGAGCAGTTCTTC | CASSKVGTGGHNEQFF
- | TRBJ2-3 | TRBV27 | TRBD1 | TGTGCCAGCAACGACAGGGCTACAGATACGCAGTATTTT | CASNDRATDTQYF
- | TRBJ2-7 | TRBV14 | TRBD2 | TGTGCCAGCAGCCAGGCTCTACTAGCGGGAGGAGGGGAGCAGTACTTC | CASSQALLAGGGEQYF
- | TRBJ2-7 | TRBV11-2 | TRBD1 | TGTGCCAGCAGCTTAGGGAGCAAAGGACAGGGGGTGATCGAGCAGTACTTC | CASSLGSKGQGVIEQYF
few | TRBJ2-7 | TRBV27 | - | TGTGCCAGCAGTTTTATCCCCTCGGCATGGATCGGGCCCTCCTACGAGCAGTACTTC | CASSFIPSAWIGPSYEQYF
- | TRBJ1-2 | TRBV28 | - | TGTGCCAGCAGACGACCCTGGGCGGGGGCTCAAGGCTACACCTTC | CASRRPWAGAQGYTF
- | TRBJ1-1 | TRBV29-1 | TRBD1 | TGCAGCGGACAGGGAGCGAACACTGAAGCTTTCTTT | CSGQGANTEAFF
- | TRBJ2-1 | TRBV10-2 | - | TGCGCCAGCATCAGGGCCTCCTACAATGAGCAGTTCTTC | CASIRASYNEQFF
- | TRBJ2-1 | TRBV5-1 | - | TGCGCCAGCAGCTTGGAGGCCCGGCCCCAGTACAATGAGCAGTTCTTC | CASSLEARPQYNEQFF
- | TRBJ2-7 | TRBV7-2 | - | TGTGCCAGCAGCTTATTAGGGAGGAACGAGCAGTACTTC | CASSLLGRNEQYF
- | TRBJ2-3 | TRBV21-1 | - | TGTGCCAGCAGCCAAAGGCGCCCCCGGGACAGGGATAGCACAGATACGCAGTATTTT | CASSQRRPRDRDSTDTQYF
few | TRBJ1-5 | TRBV6-5 | - | TGTGCCAGCAGTTACGAGAGCAATCAGCCCCAGCATTTT | CASSYESNQPQHF
- | TRBJ2-5 | TRBV10-3 | - | TGTGCCACCGGGAACAGGGCTCAAGAGACCCAGTACTTC | CATGNRAQETQYF
- | TRBJ2-7 | TRBV10-2 | - | TGCGCCAGCAGTGGGGCCAGATGGTACGAGCAGTACTTC | CASSGARWYEQYF
- | TRBJ2-2 | TRBV28 | - | TGTGCCAGCAGTTTGAGGGGGGCGGGAGTCGGGGAGCTGTTTTTT | CASSLRGAGVGELFF
- | TRBJ1-2 | TRBV19 | TRBD1 | TGTGCCAGTAGTACTACAGGGGGAAGCCCAGCCGGCTACACCTTC | CASSTTGGSPAGYTF
few | TRBJ2-7 | TRBV7-6 | - | TGTGCCAGCAGCTTAGTGGCAGAAACCTACGAGCAGTACTTC | CASSLVAETYEQYF
- | TRBJ2-5 | TRBV7-2 | - | TGTGCCAGCAGCTTAGGAAGGGACGGAGAGACCCAGTACTTC | CASSLGRDGETQYF
once | TRBJ2-2 | TRBV28 | - | TGTGCCAGCAGTCCCCTGAAAGGGCTCACCGGGGAGCTGTTTTTT | CASSPLKGLTGELFF
- | TRBJ2-7 | TRBV4-2 | TRBD2 | TGTGCCAGCAGCCGGGGACTAGCGGACTACGAGCAGTACTTC | CASSRGLADYEQYF
- | TRBJ2-1 | TRBV28 | - | TGTGCCAGCAGTTTATCGGCAGGGACCTACAATGAGCAGTTCTTC | CASSLSAGTYNEQFF
- | TRBJ2-5 | TRBV7-2 | - | TGTGCCAGCAGCCTAGGGGGGATAGAGACCCAGTACTTC | CASSLGGIETQYF
once | TRBJ2-1 | TRBV5-1 | - | TGCGCCAGCAGCTTGGCTCTAGCTTCCTACAATGAGCAGTTCTTC | CASSLALASYNEQFF
- | TRBJ2-7 | TRBV18 | - | TGTGCCAGCTCGCCCGGGCAGGGGTTCCACGAGCAGTACTTC | CASSPGQGFHEQYF
- | TRBJ2-6 | TRBV7-9 | TRBD1 | TGTGCCAGCAGCACCGGGACAGGGTTCTCTGGGGCCAACGTCCTGACTTTC | CASSTGTGFSGANVLTF
- | TRBJ1-4 | TRBV28 | - | TGTGCCAGCAGGGGGACGGAAAAACTGTTTTTT | CASRGTEKLFF
- | TRBJ2-3 | TRBV7-9 | - | TGTGCCAGCAGCTCGCACCAGGGGAAGGTCGAATACACAGATACGCAGTATTTT | CASSSHQGKVEYTDTQYF
- | TRBJ2-3 | TRBV5-3 | - | TGTGCCAGAAGCTTGCCCTGGAGGTCGAATACGCAGTATTTT | CARSLPWRSNTQYF
- | TRBJ1-4 | TRBV4-3 | - | TGCGCCAGCAGCCCAGGGAGTCTGACAACTAATGAAAAACTGTTTTTT | CASSPGSLTTNEKLFF
once | TRBJ2-3 | TRBV9 | - | TGTGCCACGGCCCGGGGGAACGCAGATACGCAGTATTTT | CATARGNADTQYF
once | TRBJ1-1 | TRBV18 | - | TGTGCCAGCTCACTTTTCGAGGCGTTCCAGAACACTGAAGCTTTCTTT | CASSLFEAFQNTEAFF